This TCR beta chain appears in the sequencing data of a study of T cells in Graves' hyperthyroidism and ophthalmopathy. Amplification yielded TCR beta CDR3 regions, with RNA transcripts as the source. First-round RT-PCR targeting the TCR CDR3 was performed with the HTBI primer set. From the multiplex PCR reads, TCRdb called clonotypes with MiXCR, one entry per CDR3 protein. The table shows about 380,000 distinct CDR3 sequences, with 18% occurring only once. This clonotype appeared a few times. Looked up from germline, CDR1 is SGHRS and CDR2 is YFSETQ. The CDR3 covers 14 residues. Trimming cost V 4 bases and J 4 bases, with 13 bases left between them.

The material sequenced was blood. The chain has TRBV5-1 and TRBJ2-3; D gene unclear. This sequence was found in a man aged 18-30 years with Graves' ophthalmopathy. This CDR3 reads CASSPGPAADTQYF. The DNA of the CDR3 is TGCGCCAGCAGCCCGGGCCCGGCGGCAGATACGCAGTATTTT.